This TCR beta chain was obtained from a study of cytotoxic CD8 clonotypes in ibrutinib-treated CLL. Germline V gene sequence: CDR1 LNHNV, CDR2 YYDKDF (reference sequence). The V gene end was trimmed by 1 base and the J gene end by 4 bases; junction bases not matched to a gene: 12. The CDR3 covers 17 residues. Notes on this clone: Its antigen remains unknown.

Overall study findings and caveats: Different sampling times were used for sustained-remission and progressing patients. Age-matched healthy donor levels were exceeded by baseline clonality, which tracked circulating CD8+ T-cell counts.

The assay was immunoSEQ multiplex PCR, and TCRdb's table has in-frame clones only and misses some. The sample has more than 200,000 clones, 70% seen once. Genomic DNA in a quantity of roughly 2.2 micrograms was derived from cryopreserved PBMCs for TCR beta libraries. The sequence derives from a human donor with chronic lymphocytic leukemia. The specimen was PBMCs, collected after 24 months of ibrutinib treatment. The chain joins TRBV15 to TRBJ1-2; 7 nucleotides match TRBD1. DNA of the CDR3: TGTGCCACCAGCAGAGGAACAGGGGATGACAATCTCTATGGCTACACCTTC. Translated: CATSRGTGDDNLYGYTF.